The T cell receptor beta chain described here comes from a study of breast tumors, draining lymph nodes, adjacent tissues. Study-level points and caveats: Tumor T cell lymph node origin was a supported hypothesis, not proven.

Germline V gives CDR1 LGHDT, CDR2 YNNKEL (reference sequence). The CDR3 is 15 residues long. V shed 1 base and J 5 bases; nucleotides not matched to a gene: 2. This clonotype was seen repeatedly, ten times or more. The target antigen is unknown. MiXCR was run by TCRdb on the multiplex PCR reads, yielding one entry per CDR3 protein. Altogether under 250,000 distinct CDR3 sequences are present, roughly 30% being singletons, with the ten largest covering 1.4%. Breast cancer patients provided tissue from their axillary draining lymph nodes. This TCR derives from a female donor with breast cancer. Some clones in this sample may be carry-over from other donors' samples. Sequencing was carried out using axillary lymph node tissue. V is TRBV3-1 and J is TRBJ2-2; 9 nucleotides match TRBD1. This CDR3 reads CASSQAGTGTGELFF. The CDR3 DNA sequence: TGTGCCAGCAGCCAAGCCGGGACAGGGACCGGGGAGCTGTTTTTT. Combining the CDR3 with reference TRBV3-1 and TRBJ2-2 gives the whole variable domain DTAVSQTPKYLVTQMGNDKSIKCEQNLGHDTMYWYKQDSKKFLKIMFSYNNKELIINETVPNRFSPKSPDKAHLNLHINSLELGDSAVYFCASSQAGTGTGELFFGEGSRLTVL.